These 14 T cell receptor beta chains came from one sample sequenced in a study of T cell responses to AZD1222 COVID-19 vaccine. Measured with immunoSEQ multiplex PCR; TCRdb has only the in-frame clones, and not every one. The sample carries about 89,000 clones, around 83% recorded once. The starting material was peripheral blood, obtained 28 days after the second AZD1222 dose. These receptors were obtained from an adult who received the AZD1222 COVID-19 vaccine.

The V and J genes are TRBV5-1 and TRBJ1-2; a possible D gene is TRBD1 (6 bases). The germline V and J ends were trimmed by 2 bases and 8 bases, with 13 bases remaining between them. Germline CDR1 is SGHRS and CDR2 is YFSETQ. The CDR3 consists of 13 residues. The CDR3 coding sequence is TGCGCCAGCAGCTTACAGGGTTCTTGGGGCTACACCTTC. Translation: CASSLQGSWGYTF.

The chain recombines TRBV5-4 with TRBJ2-1, with TRBD1 as a possible D gene (7 bases). V gave up 3 bases and J gave up 8 bases, with 21 bases separating them. Germline CDR1 reads SGHNT; CDR2 reads YYREEE (reference sequence). The CDR3 is made up of 16 amino acids. The CDR3 sequence: CASSWRGRAAGDEQFF. For the CDR3, the DNA is TGTGCCAGCAGCTGGAGGGGGCGCGCGGCAGGCGATGAGCAGTTCTTC.

This clone showed up just once. The gene calls are TRBV2 and TRBJ2-3, with D possibly matching TRBD1 (6 bases). The CDR3 totals 14 residues. Between the trimmed V and J ends, which lost 5 bases and 3 bases, there was a span of 12 bases. Germline assignment: CDR1 SNHLY and CDR2 FYNNEI. The CDR3, as DNA: TGTGCCAGCAGTTGGGGCAGGGGAACAGATACGCAGTATTTT. It encodes CASSWGRGTDTQYF. Complete variable domain (other parts from reference TRBV2 and TRBJ2-3): EPEVTQTPSHQVTQMGQEVILRCVPISNHLYFYWYRQILGQKVEFLVSFYNNEISEKSEIFDDQFSVERPDGSNFTLKIRSTKLEDSAMYFCASSWGRGTDTQYFGPGTRLTVL.

The chain recombines TRBV2 with TRBJ2-5; the match to TRBD1 covers 10 bases. V lost 5 bases and J lost 5; bases outside the gene matches: 8. This CDR3 has 15 amino acids. Germline V gene sequence: CDR1 SNHLY, CDR2 FYNNEI. The CDR3, as DNA: TGTGCCAGCAGTATACGGGACAGGGGTGGGGAGACCCAGTACTTC. This gives the protein CASSIRDRGGETQYF.

The V call is TRBV4-3, the J call TRBJ2-1; TRBD1 aligns across 10 bases. The CDR3 extends over 14 amino acids. V gave up 5 bases and J gave up 7 bases; unmatched junction bases: 5. The germline V gene encodes CDR1 LGHNA and CDR2 YSLEER. CDR3 nucleotides: TGCGCCAGCAGCGGAGACAGGGGGCTGAATGAGCAGTTCTTC. Translated, it gives CASSGDRGLNEQFF.

The chain uses TRBV19 and TRBJ2-1; 12 positions agree with TRBD2. The CDR3 contains 17 residues. V was clipped by 5 bases and J by 7 bases; unmatched bases: 12. CDR1 LNHDA and CDR2 SQIVND come from the germline V gene (reference sequence). The CDR3 loop is CASSAMYGLAGLNEQFF. In nucleotides, the CDR3 is TGTGCCAGTAGTGCAATGTACGGACTAGCGGGGCTGAATGAGCAGTTCTTC.

The chain combines TRBV10-2 with TRBJ1-1; TRBD1 agrees at 7 bases. This CDR3 is built from 13 residues. V lost 6 bases and J lost 4; bases outside the gene matches: 5. Germline V gene lookup returns CDR1 WSHSY and CDR2 SAAADI. DNA for the CDR3: TGCGCCAGCAGAGCAACAGGGGCCACTGAAGCTTTCTTT. Translating it yields CASRATGATEAFF.

The CDR3: CASNLGAGGGINEQFF. Written as DNA, the CDR3 is TGTGCCAGCAACCTGGGGGCGGGAGGAGGGATCAATGAGCAGTTCTTC. The chain is built from TRBV28 and TRBJ2-1, with TRBD2 matching over 8 bases. Trimming removed 7 bases from V and 6 bases from J; junction bases left unmatched: 14. Germline V gene data show CDR1 as MDHEN and CDR2 as SYDVKM. This CDR3 comprises 16 residues.

On this clone: Relative to the germline gene, one junction end is altered; a read error may explain this. This rearrangement joins TRBV2 to TRBJ2-7; 7 nucleotides align to TRBD1. The CDR3 extends over 16 amino acids. Germline assignment: CDR1 SNHLY and CDR2 FYNNEI. Here the CDR3 reads CASSFKLGQPSDEQYF. CDR3 bases: TGTGCCAGCAGCTTCAAATTGGGACAGCCCTCCGACGAGCAGTACTTC.

The J gene is TRBJ1-3, the V gene TRBV28; D uncertain. The CDR3 is 11 residues long. Germline V gene lookup returns CDR1 MDHEN and CDR2 SYDVKM. Trimming took 6 bases from V and 6 from J, leaving 6 bases between them. The CDR3 is CASSAVNTIYF. In nucleotides, the CDR3 is TGTGCCAGCAGCGCCGTAAACACCATATATTTT.

This clone has only one observation. The chain uses TRBV7-2 and TRBJ2-3, with 8 positions matching TRBD2. With 1 base clipped from V and 1 base from J, the junction kept 4 bases outside the gene matches. CDR3 length: 16 amino acids. Germline lookup yields CDR1 SGHTA and CDR2 FQGNSA. The CDR3 bases are TGTGCCAGCAGCTTAGTTCCGGGAGGGGGCACAGATACGCAGTATTTT. This translates into CASSLVPGGGTDTQYF.

This clone appeared a single time. The chain recombines TRBV3-1 (or the pseudogene TRBV3-2) with TRBJ1-3; TRBD1 might be the D (6 bases). Germline V gene data show CDR1 as LGHDT and CDR2 as YNNKEL (reference sequence). This CDR3 is 15 amino acids long. The V gene lost 3 bases and the J gene lost 0 bases, with 9 bases spanning the gap. The CDR3 sequence is CASSQDSYSGNTIYF. The CDR3 DNA reads as TGTGCCAGCAGCCAGGACAGCTACTCTGGAAACACCATATATTTT.

The chain has TRBV10-3 and TRBJ2-3, with 9 positions matching TRBD1. V dropped 4 bases and J dropped 1; count of bases not matched to a gene: 6. Germline V gene lookup returns CDR1 ENHRY and CDR2 SYGVKD. The CDR3 totals 16 residues. The CDR3 DNA sequence: TGTGCCATCAGTGGAGGACGGACAGGGGGCACAGATACGCAGTATTTT. Translating it yields CAISGGRTGGTDTQYF.

V is TRBV5-4 and J is TRBJ2-1; D may be TRBD1 (5 bases). Trimming pared 4 bases from V and 4 bases from J, leaving 15 bases between. This CDR3 spans 15 amino acids. Germline CDR1 and CDR2: SGHNT and YYREEE (reference sequence). The CDR3 DNA reads as TGTGCCAGCAGCCGCAGCACAGGCGATTACAATGAGCAGTTCTTC. Residues: CASSRSTGDYNEQFF.